Described below is a single T cell receptor beta chain sequence and its context. This clonotype has only a few counts. The specificity of this receptor is unknown. No clone much larger than this one lies a single base away; base qualities are absent. The sample is drawn from a study of blood T cells in healthy people across ages (dated by TCRdb to between 2014 and 2017). As for the study more broadly: Template switching captured roughly one uniquely barcoded TCR beta cDNA molecule per two T cells in model experiments. Using the same blood draw, the study looked at two additional independent replicas of 1 million unique cDNA reads for two donors, one aged 18 to 30 and the other aged 80 or older. Using deep sequencing normalized with unique cDNA molecular identifiers, the study measured how TCR beta repertoire diversity changes with age. Donors were grouped into four age groups: young (average roughly 15 years), middle-aged (39), aged (roughly 62) and long-lived (about 89). Donors of different ages were randomly distributed across sequencing lanes to avoid experimental bias. What the work shows at the level of the full study, not this receptor alone: As age increased, observed TCR beta diversity per million T cells dropped in a roughly linear way, and a significant reduction was already evident by age about 40. Estimates of total diversity based on one million sequenced T cells were regarded as lower bounds and as underestimates. Compared with the aged group, the long-lived group had more naive CD4+ T cells, fewer expanded clones and increased TCR diversity, a pattern suggesting age selection. The percentage of naive T cells measured by flow cytometry correlated strongly with observed TCR beta diversity. Because the CMV infection status of the donors was unknown, age-related changes in expanded clonotypes may potentially have been confounded. Bulk unsorted PBMC profiling prevented conclusive comparison of naive and antigen-experienced compartments.

CDR1 SGDLS and CDR2 YYNGEE are derived from the germline V gene. Trimming takes 7 bases from V and 1 base from J, and the germline ends sit 9 bases apart. CDR3 length: 13 amino acids, cysteine to phenylalanine. Just CDR3 DNA is preserved here, 39 bases in frame from base 1. The library was generated by 5' RACE. Sequencing used an Illumina HiSeq 2500. The second PCR ran for roughly 6 to 11 cycles and used a J-beta primer mix along with a sample-barcoded 5' primer. A template-switch 5' adaptor carrying 12 random nucleotides introduced a unique molecular identifier onto each TCR beta cDNA molecule. Each sample yielded at least 3 million CDR3-containing paired-end reads. All of the RNA was converted into first-strand cDNA using the Mint cDNA synthesis kit, with a TRBC-specific oligonucleotide serving as the primer. Following uracil-DNA glycosylase treatment, a first 18-cycle PCR with universal primers M1SS and BC2_uni_R was performed on all cDNA. The original methods were these. Normalization of each sample was performed by random selection of 1 million high-quality reads, each carrying a distinct molecular identifier. Instead of being binned into consensus sequences, reads with shared molecular identifiers were discarded. MiTCR, with a Q25 quality threshold and the strictest error-elimination algorithm, was used for CDR3 identification, clonotype clustering and error correction. A nonparametric unseen species model using Euler transformation provided a lower-bound estimate of total TCR beta diversity. TCRdb cleaned the public reads at Q25 with fastp, built clones with MiXCR and kept in-frame beta chains. Rows are unified per CDR3 protein, each entry keeping the most common DNA and genes. Here the V and J calls rest on TCRdb's processing, not on the authors' analysis. Counted in this sample were 1,300,000 or so distinct CDR3 sequences; approximately 59% of them appeared once. The biggest ten clones account for over 6.5% of the sample.

Donors were roughly 40 systemically healthy Caucasian individuals from Russia aged roughly 6 to 95 years. Ten milliliters of peripheral blood were drawn from each donor into EDTA-treated Vacutainer tubes. Ficoll-Paque density-gradient centrifugation was used to isolate PBMCs, with at least 7 million per sample. Trizol reagent was used to extract total RNA from the PBMCs, yielding at least 6 micrograms per sample. The percentages of naive CD45RAhigh/CD27high T cells were determined by flow cytometry on a PBMC aliquot from every donor. In this chain, TRBV9 is recombined with TRBJ1-5; the D gene cannot be resolved reliably. The sequence derives from a man younger than 35 in good health. Material: blood. CDR3 protein: CASGSGSNQPQHF. The sequenced DNA is TGTGCCAGCGGCAGTGGGAGCAATCAGCCCCAGCATTTT.